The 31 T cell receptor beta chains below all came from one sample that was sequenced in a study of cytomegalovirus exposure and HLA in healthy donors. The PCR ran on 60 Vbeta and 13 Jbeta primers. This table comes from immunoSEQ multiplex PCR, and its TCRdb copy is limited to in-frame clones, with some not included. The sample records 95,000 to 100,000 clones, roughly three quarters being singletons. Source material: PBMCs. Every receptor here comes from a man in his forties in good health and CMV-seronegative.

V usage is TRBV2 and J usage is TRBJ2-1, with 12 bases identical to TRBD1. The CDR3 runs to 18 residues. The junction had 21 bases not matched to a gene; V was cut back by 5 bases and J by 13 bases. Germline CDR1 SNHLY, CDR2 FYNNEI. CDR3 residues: CASSRINKPGQGAHLQFF. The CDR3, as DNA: TGTGCCAGCAGTCGTATAAACAAGCCGGGACAGGGGGCACATTTACAGTTCTTC.

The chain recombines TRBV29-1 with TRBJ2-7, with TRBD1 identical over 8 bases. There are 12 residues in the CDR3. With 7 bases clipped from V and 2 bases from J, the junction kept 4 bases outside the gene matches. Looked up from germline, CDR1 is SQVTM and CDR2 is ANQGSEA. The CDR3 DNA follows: TGCAGCGCCGGGACAGGAACCTACGAGCAGTACTTC. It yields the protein CSAGTGTYEQYF.

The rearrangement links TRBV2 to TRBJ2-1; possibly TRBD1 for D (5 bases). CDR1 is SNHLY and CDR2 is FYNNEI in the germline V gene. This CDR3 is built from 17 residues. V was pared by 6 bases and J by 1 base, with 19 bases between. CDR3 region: CASSHIRAQRSYNEQFF. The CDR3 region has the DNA TGTGCCAGCAGCCATATCAGGGCTCAGCGATCCTACAATGAGCAGTTCTTC.

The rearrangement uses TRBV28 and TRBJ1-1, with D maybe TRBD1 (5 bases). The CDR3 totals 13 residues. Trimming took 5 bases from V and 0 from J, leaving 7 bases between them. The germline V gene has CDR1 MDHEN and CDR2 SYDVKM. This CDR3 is CASSRQMNTEAFF. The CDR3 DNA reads TGTGCCAGCAGTCGACAGATGAACACTGAAGCTTTCTTT.

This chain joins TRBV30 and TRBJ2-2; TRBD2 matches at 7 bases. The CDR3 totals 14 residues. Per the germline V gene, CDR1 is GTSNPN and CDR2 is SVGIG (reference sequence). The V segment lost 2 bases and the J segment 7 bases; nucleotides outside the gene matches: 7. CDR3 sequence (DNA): TGTGCCTGGAGTAATGGGAGGGTTAACGGGGAGCTGTTTTTT. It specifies CAWSNGRVNGELFF.

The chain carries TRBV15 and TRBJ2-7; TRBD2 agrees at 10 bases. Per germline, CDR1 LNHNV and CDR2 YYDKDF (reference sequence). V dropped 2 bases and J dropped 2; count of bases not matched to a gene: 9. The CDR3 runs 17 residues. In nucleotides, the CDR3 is TGTGCCACCAGCAGATCCGGGACTAGCGCGACTACCTACGAGCAGTACTTC. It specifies CATSRSGTSATTYEQYF.

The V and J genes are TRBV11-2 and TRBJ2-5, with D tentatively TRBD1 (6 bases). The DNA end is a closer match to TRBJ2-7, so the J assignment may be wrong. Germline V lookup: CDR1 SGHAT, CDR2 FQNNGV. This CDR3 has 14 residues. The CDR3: CASSSLTGSYEQYF. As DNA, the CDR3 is TGTGCCAGCAGCTCCTTGACAGGCTCCTACGAGCAGTACTTC.

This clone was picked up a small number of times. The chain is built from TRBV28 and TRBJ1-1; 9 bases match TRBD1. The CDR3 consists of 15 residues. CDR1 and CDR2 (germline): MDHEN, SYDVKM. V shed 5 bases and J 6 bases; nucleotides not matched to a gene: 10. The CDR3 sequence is CASSLAGTGSPEAFF. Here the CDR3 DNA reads TGTGCCAGCAGTCTGGCCGGGACAGGGAGCCCTGAAGCTTTCTTT.

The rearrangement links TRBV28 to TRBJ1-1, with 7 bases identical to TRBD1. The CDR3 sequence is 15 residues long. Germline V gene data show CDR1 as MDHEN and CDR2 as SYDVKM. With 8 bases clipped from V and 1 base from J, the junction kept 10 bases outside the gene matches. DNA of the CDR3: TGTGCCAGCCTATTACCGGGACAGCAGAACACTGAAGCTTTCTTT. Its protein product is CASLLPGQQNTEAFF.

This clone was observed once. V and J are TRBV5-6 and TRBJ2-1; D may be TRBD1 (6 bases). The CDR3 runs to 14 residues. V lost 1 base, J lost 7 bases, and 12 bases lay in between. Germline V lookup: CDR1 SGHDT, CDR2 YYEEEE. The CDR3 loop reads CASSLSGASNEQFF. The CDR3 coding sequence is TGTGCCAGCAGCTTGTCAGGGGCGAGTAATGAGCAGTTCTTC. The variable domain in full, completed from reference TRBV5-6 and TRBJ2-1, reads DAGVTQSPTHLIKTRGQQVTLRCSPKSGHDTVSWYQQALGQGPQFIFQYYEEEERQRGNFPDRFSGHQFPNYSSELNVNALLLGDSALYLCASSLSGASNEQFFGPGTRLTVL.

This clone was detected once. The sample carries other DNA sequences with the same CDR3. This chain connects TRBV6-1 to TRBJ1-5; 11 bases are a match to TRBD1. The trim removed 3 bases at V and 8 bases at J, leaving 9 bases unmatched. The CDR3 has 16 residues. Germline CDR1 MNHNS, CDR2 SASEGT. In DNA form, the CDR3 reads TGTGCCAGCAGTGAGTGGGGGACAGGGGGGATGGAGCCCCAGCATTTT. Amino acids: CASSEWGTGGMEPQHF.

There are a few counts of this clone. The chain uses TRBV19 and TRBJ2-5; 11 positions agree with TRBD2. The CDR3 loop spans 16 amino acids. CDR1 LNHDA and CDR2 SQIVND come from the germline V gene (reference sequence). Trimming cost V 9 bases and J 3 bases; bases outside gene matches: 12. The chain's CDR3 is CASSNGLAGGKETQYF. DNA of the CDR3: TGTGCCAGCTCTAACGGCCTAGCGGGGGGTAAAGAGACCCAGTACTTC.

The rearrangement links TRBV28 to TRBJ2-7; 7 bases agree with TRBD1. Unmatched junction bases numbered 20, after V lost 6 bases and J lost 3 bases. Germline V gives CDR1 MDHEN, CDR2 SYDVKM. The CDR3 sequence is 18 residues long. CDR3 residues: CASSHEYLTGVAFYEQYF. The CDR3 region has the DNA TGTGCCAGCAGCCACGAATACCTCACAGGGGTCGCGTTCTACGAGCAGTACTTC.

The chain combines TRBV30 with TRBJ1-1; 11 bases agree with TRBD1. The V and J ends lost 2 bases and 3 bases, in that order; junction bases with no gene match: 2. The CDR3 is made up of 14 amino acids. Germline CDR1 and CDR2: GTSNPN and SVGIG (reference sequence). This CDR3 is CAWSLGQGDTEAFF. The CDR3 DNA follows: TGTGCCTGGAGTCTGGGACAGGGGGACACTGAAGCTTTCTTT.

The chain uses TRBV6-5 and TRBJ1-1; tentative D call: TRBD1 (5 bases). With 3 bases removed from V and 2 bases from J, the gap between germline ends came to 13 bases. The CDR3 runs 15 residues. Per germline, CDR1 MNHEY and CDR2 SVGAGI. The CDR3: CASSYFGGRNTEAFF. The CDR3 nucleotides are TGTGCCAGCAGTTATTTCGGGGGACGTAACACTGAAGCTTTCTTT.

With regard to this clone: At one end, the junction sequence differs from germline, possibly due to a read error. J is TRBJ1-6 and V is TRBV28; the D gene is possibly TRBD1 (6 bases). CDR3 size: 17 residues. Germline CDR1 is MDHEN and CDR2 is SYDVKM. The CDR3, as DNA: TGTGCCAGCAGTTTAGCGACCAGGGGATCCCATAATTCACCCCCCCACTTT. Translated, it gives CASSLATRGSHNSPPHF.

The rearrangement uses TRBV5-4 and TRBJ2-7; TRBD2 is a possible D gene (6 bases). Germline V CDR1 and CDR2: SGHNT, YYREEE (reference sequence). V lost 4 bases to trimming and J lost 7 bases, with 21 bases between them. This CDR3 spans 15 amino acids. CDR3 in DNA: TGTGCCAGCAGCCAAGGATTAGCGGCCGATTGGGAGCAGTACTTC. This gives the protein CASSQGLAADWEQYF.

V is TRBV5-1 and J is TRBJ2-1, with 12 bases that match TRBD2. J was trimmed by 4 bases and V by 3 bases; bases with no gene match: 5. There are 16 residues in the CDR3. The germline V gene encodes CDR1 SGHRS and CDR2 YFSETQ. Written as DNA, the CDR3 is TGCGCCAGCAGCTCCACTAGCGGGGGGCCGTACAATGAGCAGTTCTTC. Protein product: CASSSTSGGPYNEQFF.

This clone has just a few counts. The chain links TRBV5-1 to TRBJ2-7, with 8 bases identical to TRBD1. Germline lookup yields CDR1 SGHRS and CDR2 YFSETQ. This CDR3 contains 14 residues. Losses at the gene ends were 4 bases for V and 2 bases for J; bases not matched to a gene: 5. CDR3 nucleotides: TGCGCCAGCAGCACCACAGGGGGGACCTACGAGCAGTACTTC. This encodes CASSTTGGTYEQYF.

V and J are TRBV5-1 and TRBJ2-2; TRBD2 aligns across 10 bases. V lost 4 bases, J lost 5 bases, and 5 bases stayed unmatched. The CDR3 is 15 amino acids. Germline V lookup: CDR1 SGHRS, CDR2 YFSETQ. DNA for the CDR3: TGCGCCAGCAGCCGGACTAGCGGAACTACCGGGGAGCTGTTTTTT. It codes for CASSRTSGTTGELFF. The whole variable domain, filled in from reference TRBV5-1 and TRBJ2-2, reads KAGVTQTPRYLIKTRGQQVTLSCSPISGHRSVSWYQQTPGQGLQFLFEYFSETQRNKGNFPGRFSGRQFSNSRSEMNVSTLELGDSALYLCASSRTSGTTGELFFGEGSRLTVL.

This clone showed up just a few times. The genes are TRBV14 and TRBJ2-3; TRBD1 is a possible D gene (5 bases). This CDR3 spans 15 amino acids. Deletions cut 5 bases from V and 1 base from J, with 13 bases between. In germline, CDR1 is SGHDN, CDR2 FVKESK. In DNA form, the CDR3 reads TGTGCCAGCAGCTCCCGAAGGGGCGGCACAGATACGCAGTATTTT. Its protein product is CASSSRRGGTDTQYF.

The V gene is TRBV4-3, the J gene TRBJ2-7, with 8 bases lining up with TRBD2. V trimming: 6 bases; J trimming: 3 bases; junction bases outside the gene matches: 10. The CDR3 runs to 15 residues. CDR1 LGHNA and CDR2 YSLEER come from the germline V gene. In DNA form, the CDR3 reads TGCGCCAGCAGAAAGGGGCGGGGGGCCCACTACGAGCAGTACTTC. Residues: CASRKGRGAHYEQYF.

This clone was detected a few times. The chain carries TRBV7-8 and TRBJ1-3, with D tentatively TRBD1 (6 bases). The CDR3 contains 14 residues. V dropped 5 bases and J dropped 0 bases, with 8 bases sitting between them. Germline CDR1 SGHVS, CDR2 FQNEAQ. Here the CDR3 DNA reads TGTGCCAGCAGCGGGGACACCTCTGGAAACACCATATATTTT. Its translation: CASSGDTSGNTIYF.

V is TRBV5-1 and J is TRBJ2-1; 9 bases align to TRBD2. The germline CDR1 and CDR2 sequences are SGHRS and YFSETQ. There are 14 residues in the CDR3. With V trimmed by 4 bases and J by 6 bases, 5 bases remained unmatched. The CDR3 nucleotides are TGCGCCAGCAGCCCCTCGACTAGCGGCAATGAGCAGTTCTTC. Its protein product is CASSPSTSGNEQFF.

The CDR3 DNA reads TGTGCCAGCAGCTTATGGTCTGGGGTTGCGGGGCCCCAGTACTTC. Amino acid sequence: CASSLWSGVAGPQYF. J is TRBJ2-5 and V is TRBV7-2; D is perhaps TRBD2 (6 bases). Per germline, CDR1 SGHTA and CDR2 FQGNSA. The CDR3 is 15 amino acids. Trimming removed 2 bases from V and 9 bases from J, with 19 bases in between.

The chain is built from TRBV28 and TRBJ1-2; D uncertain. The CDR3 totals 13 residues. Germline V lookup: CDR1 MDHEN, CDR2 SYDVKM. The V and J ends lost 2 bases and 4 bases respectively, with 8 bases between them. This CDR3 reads CASSLGQTYGYTF. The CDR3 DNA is TGTGCCAGCAGTTTAGGGCAGACCTATGGCTACACCTTC.

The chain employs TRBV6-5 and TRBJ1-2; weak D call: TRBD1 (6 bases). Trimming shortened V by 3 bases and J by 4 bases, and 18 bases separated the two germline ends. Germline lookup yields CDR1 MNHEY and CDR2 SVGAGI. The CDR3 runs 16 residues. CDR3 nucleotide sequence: TGTGCCAGCAGTTATGGGGGGGCAGCCCCGCTCTATGGCTACACCTTC. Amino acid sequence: CASSYGGAAPLYGYTF.

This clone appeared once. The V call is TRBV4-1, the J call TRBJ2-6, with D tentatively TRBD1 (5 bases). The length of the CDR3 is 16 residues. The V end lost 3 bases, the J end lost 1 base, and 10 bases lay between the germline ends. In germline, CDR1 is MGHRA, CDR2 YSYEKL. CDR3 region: CASSQPRASGANVLTF. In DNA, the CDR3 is TGCGCCAGCAGCCAGCCCAGGGCGTCTGGGGCCAACGTCCTGACTTTC.

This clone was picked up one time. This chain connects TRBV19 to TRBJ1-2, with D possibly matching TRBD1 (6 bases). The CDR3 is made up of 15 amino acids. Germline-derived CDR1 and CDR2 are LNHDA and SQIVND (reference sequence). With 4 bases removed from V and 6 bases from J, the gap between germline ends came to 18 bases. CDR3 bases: TGTGCCAGTAGTACCGAAGGAACAGGGATCCATGGCTACACCTTC. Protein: CASSTEGTGIHGYTF.

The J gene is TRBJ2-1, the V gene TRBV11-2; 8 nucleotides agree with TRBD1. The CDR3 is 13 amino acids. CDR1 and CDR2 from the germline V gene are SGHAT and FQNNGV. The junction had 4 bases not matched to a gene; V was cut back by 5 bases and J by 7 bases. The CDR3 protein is CASSPNRGNEQFF. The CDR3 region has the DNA TGTGCCAGCAGCCCCAACAGGGGGAATGAGCAGTTCTTC.

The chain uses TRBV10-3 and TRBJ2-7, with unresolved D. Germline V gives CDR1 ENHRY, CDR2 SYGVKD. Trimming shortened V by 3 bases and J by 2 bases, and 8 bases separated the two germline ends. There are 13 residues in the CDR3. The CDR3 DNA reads TGTGCCATCAGTGATTTACAAGCCTACGAGCAGTACTTC. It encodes CAISDLQAYEQYF.